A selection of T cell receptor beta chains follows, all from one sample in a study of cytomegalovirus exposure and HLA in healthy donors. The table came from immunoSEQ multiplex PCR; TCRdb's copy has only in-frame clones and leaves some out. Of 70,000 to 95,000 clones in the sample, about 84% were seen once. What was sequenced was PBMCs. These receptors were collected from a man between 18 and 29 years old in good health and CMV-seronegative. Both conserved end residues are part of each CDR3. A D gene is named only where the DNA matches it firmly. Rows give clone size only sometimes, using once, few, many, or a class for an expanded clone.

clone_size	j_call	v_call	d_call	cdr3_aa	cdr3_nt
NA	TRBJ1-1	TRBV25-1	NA	CASRRRENTEAFF	TGTGCCAGCAGGAGGAGGGAAAACACTGAAGCTTTCTTT
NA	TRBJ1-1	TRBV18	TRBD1	CASSRGTANTEAFF	TGTGCCAGCTCAAGGGGGACAGCGAACACTGAAGCTTTCTTT
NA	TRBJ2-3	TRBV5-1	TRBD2	CASSFQRGSTDTQYF	TGCGCCAGCAGCTTTCAGCGGGGGAGCACAGATACGCAGTATTTT
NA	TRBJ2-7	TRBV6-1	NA	CAILDRNYEQYF	TGTGCCATACTAGACAGGAACTACGAGCAGTACTTC
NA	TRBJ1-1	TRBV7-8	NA	CASGLWGQEAFF	TGTGCCAGCGGGCTATGGGGGCAGGAAGCTTTCTTT
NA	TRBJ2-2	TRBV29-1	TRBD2	CSVEGNSGGAGELFF	TGCAGCGTTGAAGGAAATAGCGGGGGGGCCGGGGAGCTGTTTTTT
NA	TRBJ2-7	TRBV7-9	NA	CASTLTGGSYEQYF	TGTGCCAGCACCCTTACCGGGGGCTCCTACGAGCAGTACTTC
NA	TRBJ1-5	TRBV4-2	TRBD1	CASSLEGAGDQPQHF	TGTGCCAGCAGCCTAGAGGGGGCTGGGGATCAGCCCCAGCATTTT
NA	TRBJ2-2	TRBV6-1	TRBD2	CASIAGENTGELFF	TGTGCCAGTATAGCGGGGGAGAACACCGGGGAGCTGTTTTTT
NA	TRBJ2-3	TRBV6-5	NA	CASSYGRGLFQDTQYF	TGTGCCAGCAGTTACGGCCGGGGTCTCTTTCAGGATACGCAGTATTTT
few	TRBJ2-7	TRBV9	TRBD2	CASSPTGGVTYEQYF	TGTGCCAGCAGCCCAACCGGGGGGGTCACCTACGAGCAGTACTTC
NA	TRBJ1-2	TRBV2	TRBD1	CASSRQGQVNNYGYTF	TGTGCCAGCAGTCGACAGGGCCAAGTTAATAACTATGGCTACACCTTC
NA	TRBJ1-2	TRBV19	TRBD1	CASSPGQGDGYTF	TGTGCCAGTAGTCCAGGACAGGGGGATGGCTACACCTTC
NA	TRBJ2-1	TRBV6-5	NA	CASRQGYNEQFF	TGTGCCAGCAGGCAGGGGTACAATGAGCAGTTCTTC
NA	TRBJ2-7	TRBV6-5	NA	CASSPNGALSYEQYF	TGTGCCAGCAGTCCCAATGGGGCCCTAAGCTACGAGCAGTACTTC
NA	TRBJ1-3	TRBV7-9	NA	CSSSLVAGLSGNTIYF	TGTTCCAGCAGCTTAGTAGCGGGTCTCTCTGGAAACACCATATATTTT